Presented here are 22 T cell receptor beta chains from one specimen sequenced in a study of blood T cell repertoires in COVID-19. Sequenced by immunoSEQ multiplex PCR; TCRdb stores in-frame clones only, minus some. The table includes about 34,000 clones, roughly 87% detected once. Specimen: peripheral blood. The receptors stem from a man aged 80 or over with acute or convalescent COVID-19.

This sequence joins TRBV7-2 and TRBJ2-2; D not resolved. Trimming shortened V by 2 bases and J by 7 bases, and 14 bases separated the two germline ends. The CDR3 has 15 amino acids. Germline CDR1 and CDR2: SGHTA and FQGNSA. The CDR3 loop is CASSLLARGGGELFF. The CDR3 nucleotides read TGTGCCAGCAGCTTACTGGCTAGAGGCGGCGGGGAGCTGTTTTTT.

This clone was observed a handful of times. In DNA, the CDR3 is TGTGCCAGCAGCTTCGAGGGGAACACTGAAGCTTTCTTT. Translation gives CASSFEGNTEAFF. This sequence joins TRBV7-8 and TRBJ1-1; D is unresolved. Trimming stripped 3 bases from V and 1 base from J, with 6 bases between. Looked up from germline, CDR1 is SGHVS and CDR2 is FQNEAQ. The CDR3 totals 13 residues. Full variable domain (rest looked up from reference TRBV7-8 and TRBJ1-1): GAGVSQSPRYKVAKRGQDVALRCDPISGHVSLFWYQQALGQGPEFLTYFQNEAQLDKSGLPSDRFFAERPEGSVSTLKIQRTQQEDSAVYLCASSFEGNTEAFFGQGTRLTVV.

The V call is TRBV27, the J call TRBJ1-6; 10 nucleotides align to TRBD1. The length of the CDR3 is 14 residues. The germline V gene has CDR1 MNHEY and CDR2 SMNVEV (reference sequence). V lost 8 bases to trimming and J lost 10 bases; unmatched junction nucleotides: 8. DNA for the CDR3: TGTGCCAGCGGACCCGACAGGGGGCTCTCACCCCTCCACTTT. This encodes CASGPDRGLSPLHF.

The CDR3, as DNA: TGCAGTGCTAGTCTACCGACAGGGGGCCGGTACGAGCAGTACTTC. The encoded protein is CSASLPTGGRYEQYF. The rearrangement joins TRBV20-1 to TRBJ2-7; 10 nucleotides match TRBD1. Germline CDR1 DFQATT, CDR2 SNEGSKA (reference sequence). CDR3 length: 15 residues. Trimming took 3 bases from V and 4 from J; bases not matched to a gene: 9.

This clone was observed a handful of times. The rearrangement uses TRBV11-2 and TRBJ1-1, with D perhaps TRBD1 (5 bases). V was shortened by 0 bases and J by 11 bases, with 10 bases between the two germline ends. The CDR3 is 12 amino acids. The germline gives CDR1 SGHAT, CDR2 FQNNGV. DNA of the CDR3: TGTGCCAGCAGCTTAGATCGGACAAGGGCTTTCTTT. It codes for CASSLDRTRAFF.

The rearrangement links TRBV6-5 to TRBJ1-1, with 9 bases matching TRBD1. The CDR3 length is 16 residues. The junction had 6 bases not matched to a gene; V was cut back by 4 bases and J by 0 bases. Per the germline V gene, CDR1 is MNHEY and CDR2 is SVGAGI. DNA for the CDR3: TGTGCCAGCAGTTGGGGACAGGGCCTATTGAACACTGAAGCTTTCTTT. Residues: CASSWGQGLLNTEAFF.

The chain uses TRBV25-1 and TRBJ1-3, with TRBD1 identical over 8 bases. The V and J ends lost 6 bases and 2 bases, in that order; junction bases with no gene match: 6. Germline V gives CDR1 MGHDK, CDR2 SYGVNS. The CDR3 has 15 residues. CDR3 bases: TGTGCCAGCAGAACGGACAGGGCTACTGGAAACACCATATATTTT. This codes for CASRTDRATGNTIYF.

The chain carries TRBV2 and TRBJ1-2, with a tentative D call TRBD1 (5 bases). Germline CDR1 is SNHLY and CDR2 is FYNNEI. Trimming cost V 7 bases and J 5 bases, with 11 bases left between them. This CDR3 is 12 amino acids long. The CDR3 coding sequence is TGTGCCAGCATGGGACTTCAATATGGCTACACCTTC. It translates to CASMGLQYGYTF.

The rearrangement links TRBV6-1 to TRBJ1-4; possibly TRBD1 for D (5 bases). CDR1 is MNHNS, CDR2 SASEGT, per germline. The CDR3 spans 14 residues. Trimming cost V 3 bases and J 5 bases, with 10 bases left between them. CDR3 region: CASSDRDSNEKLFF. Written as DNA, the CDR3 is TGTGCCAGCAGTGACAGGGACTCAAATGAAAAACTGTTTTTT.

The gene calls are TRBV14 and TRBJ2-5; tentative D call: TRBD2 (6 bases). The CDR3 is 16 residues long. Trimming pared 4 bases from V and 4 bases from J, leaving 19 bases between. Looked up from germline, CDR1 is SGHDN and CDR2 is FVKESK. The CDR3, as DNA: TGTGCCAGCAGCCCACCGCGGGACGGACTGCGAGAGACCCAGTACTTC. Translating gives CASSPPRDGLRETQYF.

The CDR3 loop reads CASSPRDYLVNYNEQFF. CDR3 DNA sequence: TGTGCCAGCAGCCCCCGGGACTACCTCGTGAACTACAATGAGCAGTTCTTC. The chain is built from TRBV7-9 and TRBJ2-1, with 7 bases matching TRBD2. The CDR3 has 17 residues. Germline V CDR1 and CDR2: SEHNR, FQNEAQ (reference sequence). J lost 3 bases, V lost 5 bases, and 13 bases had no gene match.

The V and J genes are TRBV24-1 and TRBJ1-2, with TRBD1 matching over 9 bases. CDR3 length equals 13 residues. The germline CDR1 and CDR2 sequences are KGHDR and SFDVKD. J was trimmed by 6 bases and V by 8 bases; bases with no gene match: 6. CDR3 region: CATKLRTGDGYTF. CDR3 bases: TGTGCCACCAAACTCCGGACAGGGGATGGCTACACCTTC.

The V gene is TRBV6-6, the J gene TRBJ1-2; no firm D call. This CDR3 is built from 15 residues. The V gene's germline CDR1 is MNHNY and CDR2 SVGAGI (reference sequence). Trimming pared 4 bases from V and 0 bases from J, leaving 12 bases between. CDR3 amino acids: CASSWEYTTNYGYTF. The CDR3 DNA reads TGTGCCAGCAGTTGGGAGTACACTACTAACTATGGCTACACCTTC.

The chain links TRBV18 to TRBJ1-5; TRBD1 might be the D (6 bases). The germline V and J ends were trimmed by 3 bases and 5 bases, with 17 bases remaining between them. Germline CDR1 and CDR2: KGHSH and LQKENI. The CDR3 is 16 residues long. The CDR3 is CASSPATGLEYQPQHF. The DNA of the CDR3 is TGTGCCAGCTCACCTGCAACAGGGCTAGAGTATCAGCCCCAGCATTTT.

The chain uses TRBV30 and TRBJ2-2; TRBD2 is a possible D gene (5 bases). Germline-derived CDR1 and CDR2 are GTSNPN and SVGIG (reference sequence). This CDR3 has 14 residues. V was pared by 5 bases and J by 4 bases, with 14 bases between. In DNA, the CDR3 is TGTGCCTGGCGCCCTTCCCGGGGCACCGGGGAGCTGTTTTTT. It yields the protein CAWRPSRGTGELFF.

The gene calls are TRBV10-1 and TRBJ2-2; D unresolved. CDR3 length equals 13 residues. Germline V gene data show CDR1 as WNHNN and CDR2 as SYGVQD (reference sequence). V lost 6 bases, J lost 0 bases, and 5 bases lay in between. The CDR3 DNA follows: TGCGCCAGCAGCCCCGCGAACACCGGGGAGCTGTTTTTT. Translation gives CASSPANTGELFF.

The CDR3 nucleotides read TGTGCCAGCACTCGAAGAAGACAGGGAGCCTACGAGCAGTACTTC. Translated, it gives CASTRRRQGAYEQYF. The chain has TRBV6-7 and TRBJ2-7; 7 bases map to TRBD1. TRBV6-7 is annotated as an ORF whose role is uncertain. J was trimmed by 2 bases and V by 7 bases; bases with no gene match: 11. CDR3 length equals 15 residues.

The chain carries TRBV19 and TRBJ1-4; D is unresolved. The CDR3 is 12 residues long. CDR1 and CDR2 from the germline V gene are LNHDA and SQIVND (reference sequence). V gave up 5 bases and J gave up 8 bases, with 9 bases separating them. In nucleotides, the CDR3 is TGTGCCAGTAGTCCATACACGGAAAAACTGTTTTTT. Encoded protein: CASSPYTEKLFF.

The J gene is TRBJ2-7, the V gene TRBV6-5; 7 bases are a match to TRBD2. The CDR3 length is 12 residues. Germline CDR1 and CDR2: MNHEY and SVGAGI. With V trimmed by 7 bases and J by 6 bases, 6 bases remained unmatched. The CDR3 nucleotides are TGTGCCAGCACGGGAGGAATGGGCGAGCAGTACTTC. Translating gives CASTGGMGEQYF.

The chain recombines TRBV3-1 (or the pseudogene TRBV3-2) with TRBJ2-6; D is unclear. CDR1 is LGHDT and CDR2 is YNNKEL in the germline V gene (reference sequence). This CDR3 has 15 amino acids. V lost 2 bases, J lost 0 bases, and 5 bases lay in between. The CDR3 spells CASSQMASGANVLTF. The CDR3 DNA reads as TGTGCCAGCAGCCAAATGGCCTCTGGGGCCAACGTCCTGACTTTC.

The chain combines TRBV30 with TRBJ1-5; TRBD1 might be the D (5 bases). From germline, CDR1 is GTSNPN and CDR2 SVGIG (reference sequence). The length of the CDR3 is 14 residues. Trimming took off 2 bases at V and 4 bases at J, with 12 bases between the two ends. This CDR3 is CAWSTRRGNQPQHF. Written as DNA, the CDR3 is TGTGCCTGGAGTACCAGGAGGGGAAATCAGCCCCAGCATTTT.

The chain carries TRBV19 and TRBJ1-6; D possibly corresponds to TRBD1 (6 bases). V dropped 1 base and J dropped 0 bases, with 10 bases sitting between them. This CDR3 contains 17 residues. Germline V gene lookup returns CDR1 LNHDA and CDR2 SQIVND (reference sequence). The DNA of the CDR3 is TGTGCCAGTAGTATAGCAACAGGGAGCTCCTATAATTCACCCCTCCACTTT. Translating gives CASSIATGSSYNSPLHF.